This T cell receptor beta chain comes out of a study of blood T cell repertoires in COVID-19. Looking at the study overall: Sites across the United States, Italy and Spain contributed samples from acute and convalescent COVID-19. PBMCs, B-cell-depleted T cells, or T cells were the source of the cDNA or gDNA that made up the material.

As processed by the authors: How many nucleated cells were present was estimated from reference gene primer amplification. TCRdb keeps only in-frame clones here, not all; method: immunoSEQ multiplex PCR. V, J and clone size derive from that table, while D and trimming were established from the DNA sequence. The sample carries around 290,000 clones, more than 85% recorded once. The sample consisted of peripheral blood. The source is a middle-aged man with acute or convalescent COVID-19.

CDR3 nucleotides: TGTGCCAGTAGTTTCAGGGCTTCCTACGGCTACACCTTC. Translating gives CASSFRASYGYTF. V usage is TRBV19 and J usage is TRBJ1-2, with D possibly TRBD1 on 5 matching bases. The length of the CDR3 is 13 residues. Germline V lookup: CDR1 LNHDA, CDR2 SQIVND (reference sequence). The germline V and J ends were trimmed by 5 bases and 8 bases, with 15 bases remaining between them. The full variable domain, rest sourced from reference TRBV19 and TRBJ1-2, is DGGITQSPKYLFRKEGQNVTLSCEQNLNHDAMYWYRQDPGQGLRLIYYSQIVNDFQKGDIAEGYSVSREKKESFPLTVTSAQKNPTAFYLCASSFRASYGYTFGSGTRLTVV.